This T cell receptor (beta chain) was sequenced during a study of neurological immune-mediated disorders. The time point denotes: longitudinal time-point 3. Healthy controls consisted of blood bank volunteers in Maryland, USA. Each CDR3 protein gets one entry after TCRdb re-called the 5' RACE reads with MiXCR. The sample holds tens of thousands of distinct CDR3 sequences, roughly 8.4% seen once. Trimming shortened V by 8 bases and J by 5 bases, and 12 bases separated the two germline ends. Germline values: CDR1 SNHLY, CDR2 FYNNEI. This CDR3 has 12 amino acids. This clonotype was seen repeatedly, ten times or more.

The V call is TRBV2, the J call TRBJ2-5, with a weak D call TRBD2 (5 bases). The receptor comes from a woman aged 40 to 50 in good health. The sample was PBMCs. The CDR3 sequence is CASARTRETQYF. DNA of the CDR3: TGTGCCAGCGCGAGGACTCGGGAGACCCAGTACTTC.